This is a list of T cell receptor beta chains from one sample in a study of cytomegalovirus exposure and HLA in healthy donors. Only in-frame clones appear in the TCRdb table, and some are missing; sequencing was by immunoSEQ multiplex PCR. The sample comprises under 200,000 clones, about 85% of which are singletons, and less than 4.5% rests with the top ten. The source material was PBMCs. Source of these receptors: a man aged 45-65 years in good health and CMV-seronegative. Each CDR3 is given with its conserved first and last residue. D genes are given only for firm matches. Part of the rows lack a size; the others show once, few, many or a class for expanded clones.

>TRBD1|TRBV7-2|TRBJ2-7|-
CASSQDRGLYEQYF
TGTGCCAGCAGTCAGGACAGGGGGCTCTACGAGCAGTACTTC
>-|TRBV25-1|TRBJ1-2|few
CASSAGRGYTF
TGTGCCAGCAGTGCTGGGCGCGGCTACACCTTC
>-|TRBV19|TRBJ1-1|-
CASSSQGPRSWAFF
TGTGCCAGTAGTTCGCAGGGGCCGAGAAGTTGGGCTTTCTTT
>TRBD2|TRBV28|TRBJ2-7|-
CASSYGSGGYEQYF
TGTGCCAGCAGTTATGGTAGCGGGGGCTACGAGCAGTACTTC
>-|TRBV7-9|TRBJ2-5|-
CSSSFGETQYF
TGTTCCAGCAGCTTCGGTGAGACCCAGTACTTC
>-|TRBV28|TRBJ2-7|-
CASSPGGSNYEQYF
TGTGCCAGCAGCCCCGGGGGTTCTAACTACGAGCAGTACTTC
>TRBD1|TRBV13|TRBJ2-6|-
CASSTTGAGANVLTF
TGTGCCAGCAGCACAACAGGGGCTGGGGCCAACGTCCTGACTTTC
>-|TRBV9|TRBJ2-5|-
CASSVTGWQETQYF
TGTGCCAGCAGCGTAACTGGTTGGCAAGAGACCCAGTACTTC
>-|TRBV19|TRBJ2-1|-
CASKTGDSYNEQFF
TGTGCCAGTAAAACGGGGGATTCCTACAATGAGCAGTTCTTC
>-|TRBV7-8|TRBJ1-1|-
CASSLAHSTEAVGTEAFF
TGTGCCAGCAGCTTAGCGCATTCGACAGAGGCCGTCGGCACTGAAGCTTTCTTT
>-|TRBV2|TRBJ2-1|-
CASMAQMGRTYNEQFF
TGTGCCAGCATGGCCCAGATGGGGAGGACCTACAATGAGCAGTTCTTC
>TRBD1|TRBV7-8|TRBJ1-2|few
CASSLLSAGGDGYTF
TGTGCCAGCAGCTTACTCTCTGCAGGGGGCGATGGCTACACCTTC
>TRBD1|TRBV7-6|TRBJ2-7|-
CASSPGTVRSYEQYF
TGTGCCAGCAGCCCGGGGACAGTTCGCTCCTACGAGCAGTACTTC
>-|TRBV13|TRBJ2-5|-
CASSLEETGQETQYF
TGTGCCAGCAGCTTAGAGGAGACGGGCCAAGAGACCCAGTACTTC
>-|TRBV2|TRBJ2-7|few
CASSVEGEQYF
TGTGCCAGCAGTGTTGAGGGCGAGCAGTACTTC
>TRBD1|TRBV19|TRBJ1-5|-
CASSMDRAGHQPQHF
TGTGCCAGTAGTATGGACAGGGCGGGCCATCAGCCCCAGCATTTT
>TRBD2|TRBV12-5|TRBJ2-2|-
CASGLTSGGPGDGELFF
TGTGCTAGTGGTTTGACTAGCGGGGGTCCTGGGGACGGGGAGCTGTTTTTT
>TRBD2|TRBV2|TRBJ2-1|-
CASTRLRGGGNEQFF
TGTGCCAGCACCCGTTTGCGGGGGGGAGGGAATGAGCAGTTCTTC
>TRBD2|TRBV9|TRBJ2-7|few
CASSVAPFGSGGAGSYEQYF
TGTGCCAGCAGCGTAGCCCCCTTTGGTAGCGGGGGGGCCGGGTCCTACGAGCAGTACTTC
>TRBD1|TRBV10-3|TRBJ1-5|-
CAIRDRDNQPQHF
TGTGCCATCAGGGACAGGGACAATCAGCCCCAGCATTTT
>-|TRBV7-8|TRBJ2-2|-
CASSLFGGNTGELFF
TGTGCCAGCAGCTTATTCGGGGGGAACACCGGGGAGCTGTTTTTT
>TRBD1|TRBV28|TRBJ2-6|-
CASSTLRGGKSGANVLTF
TGTGCCAGCAGTACCCTGAGAGGGGGCAAGTCTGGGGCCAACGTCCTGACTTTC
>-|TRBV5-6|TRBJ1-6|-
CASRREVEDSPLHF
TGTGCCAGCAGGCGAGAGGTAGAGGATTCACCCCTCCACTTT
>-|TRBV2|TRBJ1-2|-
CASIPGVNGYTF
TGTGCCAGCATTCCAGGGGTGAATGGCTACACCTTC
>-|TRBV4-1|TRBJ2-6|-
CASSQIRATGANVLTF
TGCGCCAGCAGCCAGATCAGGGCGACTGGGGCCAACGTCCTGACTTTC
>-|TRBV18|TRBJ1-4|-
CASSPPGLDEKLFF
TGTGCCAGCTCACCCCCGGGACTTGATGAAAAACTGTTTTTT
>-|TRBV10-3|TRBJ2-1|-
CAISNGLNEQFF
TGTGCCATCAGTAATGGGCTTAATGAGCAGTTCTTC
>TRBD2|TRBV5-1|TRBJ2-3|once
CASSPLAGDSTDTQYF
TGCGCCAGCAGCCCATTAGCGGGGGACAGCACAGATACGCAGTATTTT
>-|TRBV7-2|TRBJ2-7|once
CASSLSPTSVEQYF
TGTGCCAGCAGCTTAAGCCCCACCTCGGTCGAGCAGTACTTC
>-|TRBV19|TRBJ2-4|-
CASSRDGSKNIQYF
TGTGCCAGTAGTAGAGACGGTTCCAAAAACATTCAGTACTTC
>-|TRBV4-3|TRBJ1-3|-
CASSQDLGFGNTIYF
TGCGCCAGCAGCCAAGATCTGGGCTTCGGAAACACCATATATTTT